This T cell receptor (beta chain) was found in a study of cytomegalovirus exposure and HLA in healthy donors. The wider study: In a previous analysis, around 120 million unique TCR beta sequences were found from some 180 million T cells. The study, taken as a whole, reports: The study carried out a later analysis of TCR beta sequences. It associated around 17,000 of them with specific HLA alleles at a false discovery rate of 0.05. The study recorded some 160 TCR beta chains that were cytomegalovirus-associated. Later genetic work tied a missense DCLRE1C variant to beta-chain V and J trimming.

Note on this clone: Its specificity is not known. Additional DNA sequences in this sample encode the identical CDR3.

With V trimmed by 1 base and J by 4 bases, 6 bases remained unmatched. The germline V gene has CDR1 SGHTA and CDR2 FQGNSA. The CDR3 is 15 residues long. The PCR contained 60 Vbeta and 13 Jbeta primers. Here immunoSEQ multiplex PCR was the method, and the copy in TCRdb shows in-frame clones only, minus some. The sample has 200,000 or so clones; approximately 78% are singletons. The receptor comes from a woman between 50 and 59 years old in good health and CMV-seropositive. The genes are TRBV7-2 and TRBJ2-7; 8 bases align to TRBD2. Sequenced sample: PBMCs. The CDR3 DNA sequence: TGTGCCAGCAGCTTAGTTGGCGGGGGGCGTTACGAGCAGTACTTC. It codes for CASSLVGGGRYEQYF.